This section outlines one T cell receptor (beta chain) sequence together with its context. Its antigen is unknown. The data stem from a study of a mutant IDH1 vaccine in newly diagnosed glioma. On the study more broadly: Commencement of vaccination occurred 4-6 weeks following radiotherapy alone, or concurrently with temozolomide cycles. Treated patients were roughly 60% male, about 38% female, mean age 40.4 years.

Time point: week 47, end of study. Topical imiquimod was applied with each vaccine dose, which held 300 ug of mutant IDH1 20-mer peptide. The astrocytomas were IDH1-mutant, ATRX-negative, and WHO grade 3 or 4. General study results and limits: Pseudoprogression looked unconnected to shifts in top peripheral T cell clonotypes.

Clones were read by immunoSEQ multiplex PCR, and TCRdb kept only the in-frame ones, dropping some. The top ten clones hold roughly 0.74% of a sample with roughly 86,000 clones, 89% of them seen once. Germline CDR1 reads MNHEY; CDR2 reads SVGAGI. Trimming took off 6 bases at V and 9 bases at J, with 15 bases between the two ends. The CDR3 is made up of 13 amino acids. The chain combines TRBV6-5 with TRBJ2-4; D may match TRBD1 or TRBD2 (7 bases each). Sequencing used PBMCs, obtained from a glioma patient whose treatment included an IDH1 peptide vaccine. The receptor was isolated from a woman between 50 and 59 years old with glioma. CDR3 DNA: TGTGCCAGCAGCCTCAGGGGGGGGGTCATTCAGTACTTC. It encodes CASSLRGGVIQYF.